The T cell receptor beta chain under discussion was sequenced for a study of shared clonotypes between healthy human individuals. Across the whole study: Participating donors consisted of a couple of women and a few men aged 18 to 49.

Sorted-subset replicate PCRs used roughly 180 ng DNA, some 30,000 T cell genomes. The table came from immunoSEQ multiplex PCR; TCRdb's copy has only in-frame clones and leaves some out. The sample contains millions of clones, approximately 95% of which appear only once. Donors had no recently reported acute infections or vaccinations and were HIV-negative. Study results and limitations: All-four-donor shared clonotypes had higher generation probabilities than non-shared clonotypes did.

Germline V lookup: CDR1 KGHSH, CDR2 LQKENI. V shed 6 bases and J 7 bases; nucleotides not matched to a gene: 12. There are 16 residues in the CDR3. In regard to this clone: Its antigen is undetermined.

The sequence derives from a man aged 18-30 years in good health. The sample taken for sequencing was naive CD4+ T cells sorted from blood. As for subset: CD45RA+ positively selected. The chain has TRBV18 and TRBJ1-6, with 7 bases identical to TRBD1. The DNA for the CDR3 is TGTGCCAGCTCTCCCATTACCGGGACAGACAATTCACCCCTCCACTTT. Its protein is CASSPITGTDNSPLHF.